The T cell receptor beta chain described here comes from a study of T cell repertoires in cytomegalovirus infection. About the study: Researchers turned to recently identified HLA-C-restricted CMV epitopes as well as well-studied HLA-B-restricted ones. Indicated by public TCR beta signatures were CMV infection and matching HLA type.

A note on this clonotype: Its specificity is not known.

TCRdb recomputed calls from the reads with MiXCR, one row per CDR3 protein. The sample includes roughly 990,000 distinct CDR3 sequences, 30% to 40% of them seen just once. Study observations and caveats: Cumulative public TCR beta family frequency identified CMV carriers with the relevant HLA. In two of eight donors, the top clonotype was HLA-C-restricted CMV-specific.

CDR1 and CDR2 from the germline V gene are SGHAT and FQNNGV. Trimming took off 6 bases at V and 4 bases at J, with 16 bases between the two ends. The CDR3 has 16 amino acids. Specimen: cultured CD8+ T cells from PBMCs, collected from culture after CMV antigen stimulation. The receptor comes from a human donor in good health (CMV status not recorded). Some clones in this sample may be carry-over from other donors' samples. The chain combines TRBV11-2 with TRBJ1-6, with unresolved D. CDR3 loop: CASRLREILYNSPLHF. The CDR3 nucleotides are TGTGCCAGCAGATTGAGGGAAATCCTGTATAATTCACCCCTCCACTTT.